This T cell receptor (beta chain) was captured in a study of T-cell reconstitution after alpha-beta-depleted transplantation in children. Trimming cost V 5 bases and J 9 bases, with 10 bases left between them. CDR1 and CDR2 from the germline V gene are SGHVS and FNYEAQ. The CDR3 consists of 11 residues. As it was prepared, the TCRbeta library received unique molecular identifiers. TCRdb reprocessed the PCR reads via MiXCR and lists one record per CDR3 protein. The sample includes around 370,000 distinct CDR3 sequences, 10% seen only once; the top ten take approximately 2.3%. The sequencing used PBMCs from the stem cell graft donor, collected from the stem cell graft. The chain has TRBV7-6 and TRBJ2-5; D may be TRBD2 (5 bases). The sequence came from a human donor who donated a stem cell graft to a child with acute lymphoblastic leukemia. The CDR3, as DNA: TGTGCCAGCAGCCCCGGGGTGGCCCAGTACTTC. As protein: CASSPGVAQYF.